A selection of T cell receptor beta chains follows, all from one sample in a study of cytomegalovirus exposure and HLA in healthy donors. The protocol was immunoSEQ multiplex PCR, while the TCRdb copy is restricted to in-frame clones and leaves out a portion. The sample has some 65,000 clones; 62% are singletons. Source material: PBMCs. These receptors were obtained from a man younger than 40 in good health and CMV-seronegative. CDR3s include the opening cysteine and the closing phenylalanine or tryptophan. A D gene is named only where the DNA matches it firmly. Clone sizes are given selectively: once, few, many, or a class where the clone is expanded.

J: TRBJ1-6; V: TRBV2; D: TRBD1; size: NA; DNA: TGTGCCAGCAGTCCCGGGACAGTTAATTCACCCCTCCACTTT; CDR3: CASSPGTVNSPLHF
J: TRBJ2-2; V: TRBV5-1; D: NA; size: NA; DNA: TGCGCCAGCAGCTTGGAGGACTCCTCCCGGGAGCTGTTTTTT; CDR3: CASSLEDSSRELFF
J: TRBJ1-5; V: TRBV4-1; D: NA; size: NA; DNA: TGCGCCAGCAGCCAAGAAGGGGCGGCCCCCCTCGGTCAGCCCCAGCATTTT; CDR3: CASSQEGAAPLGQPQHF
J: TRBJ1-4; V: TRBV5-1; D: NA; size: NA; DNA: TGCGCCAGCAGCTTGGTTCCGAATGAAAAACTGTTTTTT; CDR3: CASSLVPNEKLFF
J: TRBJ1-3; V: TRBV6-5; D: NA; size: NA; DNA: TGTGCCAGCAGTTACTCGAGCAAGCCCGGAAACACCATATATTTT; CDR3: CASSYSSKPGNTIYF
J: TRBJ2-1; V: TRBV29-1; D: TRBD2; size: NA; DNA: TGCAGCGCGTCGGGACTAGCGGGGGGACCCTTATACAATGAGCAGTTCTTC; CDR3: CSASGLAGGPLYNEQFF
J: TRBJ1-1; V: TRBV19; D: NA; size: once; DNA: TGTGCCAGTAGTATCCGGGCGGGGGAACCCACTGAAGCTTTCTTT; CDR3: CASSIRAGEPTEAFF
J: TRBJ2-7; V: TRBV9; D: TRBD1; size: NA; DNA: TGTGCCAGCAGCGCCTGGGACAGGGGCTCCTACGAGCAGTACTTC; CDR3: CASSAWDRGSYEQYF
J: TRBJ2-5; V: TRBV6-5; D: TRBD2; size: few; DNA: TGTGCCAGCAGTTACTCGGGACTAGCTTCCCAAGAGACCCAGTACTTC; CDR3: CASSYSGLASQETQYF
J: TRBJ1-5; V: TRBV5-8; D: NA; size: once; DNA: TGTGCCAGCAGCTTGAAGCAGGGGCCCCCTCAGCCCCAGCATTTT; CDR3: CASSLKQGPPQPQHF
J: TRBJ1-1; V: TRBV10-3; D: NA; size: NA; DNA: TGTGCCATCAGTGAAAACGGACAGCTGAACACTGAAGCTTTCTTT; CDR3: CAISENGQLNTEAFF
J: TRBJ1-6; V: TRBV18; D: TRBD1; size: NA; DNA: TGTGCCAGCTCACCACGGGTGACAGGGGATAATTCACCCCTCCACTTT; CDR3: CASSPRVTGDNSPLHF
J: TRBJ2-1; V: TRBV7-9; D: NA; size: NA; DNA: TGTGCCAGCAGCTTGGGGCATACCTACAATGAGCAGTTCTTC; CDR3: CASSLGHTYNEQFF
J: TRBJ1-1; V: TRBV6-4; D: TRBD1; size: NA; DNA: TGTGCCAGCAGTGTGGAGGGGGGACAGTTGAACACTGAAGCTTTCTTT; CDR3: CASSVEGGQLNTEAFF
J: TRBJ2-5; V: TRBV30; D: TRBD1; size: once; DNA: TGTGCCTGGAGTGTACAGGGGGAGACCCAGTACTTC; CDR3: CAWSVQGETQYF
J: TRBJ2-3; V: TRBV30; D: TRBD2; size: NA; DNA: TGTGCCTGGAGCCCGGCGGGTGGGAGGGGCACAGATACGCAGTATTTT; CDR3: CAWSPAGGRGTDTQYF
J: TRBJ2-7; V: TRBV6-5; D: TRBD1; size: NA; DNA: TGTGCCAGCAGTTTACAGGGGTACGAGCAGTACTTC; CDR3: CASSLQGYEQYF
J: TRBJ1-1; V: TRBV30; D: NA; size: NA; DNA: TGTGCCTGGATAGTTCTGAACACTGAAGCTTTCTTT; CDR3: CAWIVLNTEAFF
J: TRBJ2-5; V: TRBV4-1; D: NA; size: once; DNA: TGCGCCAGCAGCCAATACGCAGGGGAGCAAGAGACCCAGTACTTC; CDR3: CASSQYAGEQETQYF
J: TRBJ1-1; V: TRBV29-1; D: NA; size: few; DNA: TGCAGCGTTGGCGGAAATATGAACACTGAAGCTTTCTTT; CDR3: CSVGGNMNTEAFF
J: TRBJ2-5; V: TRBV4-1; D: TRBD2; size: NA; DNA: TGCGCCAGCAGCCACGGGGCTGGACTAGCGGGGGAAGAGACCCAGTACTTC; CDR3: CASSHGAGLAGEETQYF
J: TRBJ1-5; V: TRBV7-2; D: NA; size: NA; DNA: TGTGCCAGCAGCTTCAGTACGGCAGGGGATCAGCCCCAGCATTTT; CDR3: CASSFSTAGDQPQHF
J: TRBJ2-3; V: TRBV29-1; D: TRBD2; size: NA; DNA: TGCAGCGCACCCGGGACTACGAGCACAGATACGCAGTATTTT; CDR3: CSAPGTTSTDTQYF
J: TRBJ2-1; V: TRBV5-4; D: TRBD1; size: few; DNA: TGTGCCAGCAGCCTTACAGGGGGCGGATACGGAGCTGAGCAGTTCTTC; CDR3: CASSLTGGGYGAEQFF
J: TRBJ1-5; V: TRBV7-2; D: TRBD1; size: NA; DNA: TGTGCCAGCAGCTTAGGGGACAGGGTTTATCAGCCCCAGCATTTT; CDR3: CASSLGDRVYQPQHF
J: TRBJ2-7; V: TRBV7-4; D: NA; size: NA; DNA: TGTGCCAGCAGCTCCTACGAGCAGTACTTC; CDR3: CASSSYEQYF
J: TRBJ2-7; V: TRBV15; D: TRBD2; size: few; DNA: TGTGCCACCAGCAGGGAACCGAGCGGGGTCTACGAGCAGTACTTC; CDR3: CATSREPSGVYEQYF
J: TRBJ2-7; V: TRBV10-3; D: TRBD1; size: NA; DNA: TGTGCCGCCCGAGGGACAGGGGACACTCACGAGCAGTACTTC; CDR3: CAARGTGDTHEQYF
J: TRBJ2-1; V: TRBV6-5; D: NA; size: NA; DNA: TGTGCCATTGGTGCGTCACTGTCCTACAATGAGCAGTTCTTC; CDR3: CAIGASLSYNEQFF
J: TRBJ1-6; V: TRBV25-1; D: TRBD1; size: NA; DNA: TGTGCCAGCAGTTACCAGGGGGGCATTTCACCCCTCCACTTT; CDR3: CASSYQGGISPLHF
J: TRBJ1-4; V: TRBV28; D: NA; size: NA; DNA: TGTGCCAGCTTAGGACAGACTATTAATGAAAAACTGTTTTTT; CDR3: CASLGQTINEKLFF
J: TRBJ1-1; V: TRBV18; D: TRBD1; size: NA; DNA: TGTGCCAGCTCACCGAGGACAGGAGTGAACACTGAAGCTTTCTTT; CDR3: CASSPRTGVNTEAFF
J: TRBJ1-2; V: TRBV7-9; D: NA; size: NA; DNA: TGTGCCAGCAGCTTAGGAGCCGGGGGTGGAGGCGGCTACACCTTC; CDR3: CASSLGAGGGGGYTF
J: TRBJ2-7; V: TRBV6-1; D: NA; size: few; DNA: TGTGCCAGCAGTGGGCTAGCTACCCAAACCGGCAGAGCTTACGAGCAGTACTTC; CDR3: CASSGLATQTGRAYEQYF
J: TRBJ1-5; V: TRBV5-8; D: NA; size: NA; DNA: TGTGCCAGCAGAATCCTGACGGGGGGCCGTCAGCCCCAGCATTTT; CDR3: CASRILTGGRQPQHF
J: TRBJ1-4; V: TRBV6-1; D: NA; size: NA; DNA: TGTGCCAGCAGTGAATCCCTATTATTCTTGTTTTTT; CDR3: CASSESLLFLFF
J: TRBJ2-2; V: TRBV4-1; D: TRBD1; size: NA; DNA: TGCGCCAGCAGCCAAGGGACAGGGGGGCCCGGGGAGCTGTTTTTT; CDR3: CASSQGTGGPGELFF
J: TRBJ1-2; V: TRBV4-1; D: NA; size: few; DNA: TGCGCCAGCAGCGGGGGAGGTAACTATGGCTACACCTTC; CDR3: CASSGGGNYGYTF
J: TRBJ2-3; V: TRBV7-8; D: TRBD1; size: once; DNA: TGTGCCAGCAGCTTATCCAGGGGGGATACGCAGTATTTT; CDR3: CASSLSRGDTQYF
J: TRBJ2-3; V: TRBV7-9; D: NA; size: NA; DNA: TGTGCCAGCAGCCCCCCCGTAACAGATACGCAGTATTTT; CDR3: CASSPPVTDTQYF
J: TRBJ2-1; V: TRBV4-2; D: TRBD2; size: NA; DNA: TGTGCCAGCAGCCAAGATCAATCTACTAGCGGGGGCCCGGGGAATGAGCAGTTCTTC; CDR3: CASSQDQSTSGGPGNEQFF
J: TRBJ2-7; V: TRBV6-1; D: TRBD2; size: NA; DNA: TGTGCCAGCAGTGAAAGCGGGGGGAACTTCTACGAGCAGTACTTC; CDR3: CASSESGGNFYEQYF
J: TRBJ2-2; V: TRBV29-1; D: TRBD1; size: few; DNA: TGCAGCGTGGAGAGGGACAGGAGGGTGCCCGGGGAGCTGTTTTTT; CDR3: CSVERDRRVPGELFF
J: TRBJ1-1; V: TRBV27; D: NA; size: NA; DNA: TGTGCCAGCAGTTTTTCCGTGAACACTGAAGCTTTCTTT; CDR3: CASSFSVNTEAFF
J: TRBJ2-3; V: TRBV16; D: TRBD1; size: NA; DNA: TGTGCCAGCAGCCCCCGGACAGGGGTGAGCACAGATACGCAGTATTTT; CDR3: CASSPRTGVSTDTQYF
J: TRBJ1-6; V: TRBV13; D: NA; size: NA; DNA: TGTGCCAGCAGCTTGGGGCAGAAACTCAATTCACCCCTCCACTTT; CDR3: CASSLGQKLNSPLHF
J: TRBJ2-3; V: TRBV29-1; D: TRBD2; size: NA; DNA: TGCAGCGTTGAGTCCAGGGATACTAGCGTCTCTAGCACAGATACGCAGTATTTT; CDR3: CSVESRDTSVSSTDTQYF
J: TRBJ1-2; V: TRBV30; D: NA; size: NA; DNA: TGTGCCTGGAGTGCCTCCGGGGACTATGGCTACACCTTC; CDR3: CAWSASGDYGYTF
J: TRBJ2-4; V: TRBV7-9; D: NA; size: NA; DNA: TGTGCCAGCAGCGTAGATCGGGGCATTCAGTACTTC; CDR3: CASSVDRGIQYF
J: TRBJ2-7; V: TRBV30; D: TRBD1; size: once; DNA: TGTGCCTGGAGAAAGGGGGCCTCCTACGAGCAGTACTTC; CDR3: CAWRKGASYEQYF
J: TRBJ1-2; V: TRBV5-6; D: TRBD1; size: once; DNA: TGTGCCAGCAGCTTGGCCATAACTCAACAGGGGGCTCGGGGCTACACCTTC; CDR3: CASSLAITQQGARGYTF
J: TRBJ1-1; V: TRBV4-2; D: TRBD1; size: NA; DNA: TGTGCCAGCAGCCAAGTCCAGGGGGGAACTGAAGCTTTCTTT; CDR3: CASSQVQGGTEAFF
J: TRBJ2-5; V: TRBV2; D: TRBD2; size: NA; DNA: TGTGCCAGCAGTGGGACTAGGCAAGAGACCCAGTACTTC; CDR3: CASSGTRQETQYF